This T cell receptor (beta chain) emerged from a study of T cell responses to AZD1222 COVID-19 vaccine. Overall study findings and caveats: Two doses of AZD1222 preceded a rise in Spike-specific TCR breadth and depth. Across spike, vaccine-associated CD4 TCRs were found, dominant at 160-218 and 743-854.

Libraries were prepared by immunoSEQ multiplex PCR; TCRdb keeps only in-frame clonotypes and omits some of them. The table lists about 150,000 clones, more than 85% of them singletons, with approximately 3.5% in the top ten. Germline assignment: CDR1 KGHSH and CDR2 LQKENI. The V end was cut by 6 bases, the J end by 3 bases, with 17 bases between. This CDR3 comprises 15 residues. Concerning this clone itself: Its antigen is currently unknown.

The J gene is TRBJ1-2, the V gene TRBV18; TRBD1 might be the D (6 bases). The sequence derives from an adult who received the AZD1222 COVID-19 vaccine. The sample was peripheral blood, taken 28 days after the second AZD1222 dose. The CDR3 loop is CASSPRWGGDYGYTF. Written as DNA, the CDR3 is TGTGCCAGCTCGCCTCGGTGGGGGGGCGACTATGGCTACACCTTC.